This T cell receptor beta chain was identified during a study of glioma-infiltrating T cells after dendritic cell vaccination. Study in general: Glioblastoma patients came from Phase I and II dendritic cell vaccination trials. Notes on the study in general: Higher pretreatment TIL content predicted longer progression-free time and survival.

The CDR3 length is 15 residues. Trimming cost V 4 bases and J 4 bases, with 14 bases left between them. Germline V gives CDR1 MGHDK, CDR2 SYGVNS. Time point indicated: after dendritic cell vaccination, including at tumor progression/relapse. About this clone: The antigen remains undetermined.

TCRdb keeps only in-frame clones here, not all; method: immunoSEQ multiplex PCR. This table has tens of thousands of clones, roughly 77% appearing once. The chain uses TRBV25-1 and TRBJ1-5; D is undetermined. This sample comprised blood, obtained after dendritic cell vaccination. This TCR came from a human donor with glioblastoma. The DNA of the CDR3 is TGTGCCAGCAGTGCCGGGATGGAGGGAAATCAGCCCCAGCATTTT. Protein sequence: CASSAGMEGNQPQHF.